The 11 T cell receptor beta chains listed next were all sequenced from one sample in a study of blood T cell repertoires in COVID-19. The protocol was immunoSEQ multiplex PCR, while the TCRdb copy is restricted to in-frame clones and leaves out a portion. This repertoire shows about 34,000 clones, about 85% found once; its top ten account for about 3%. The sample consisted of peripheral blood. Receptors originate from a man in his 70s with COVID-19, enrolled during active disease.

Here the CDR3 reads CASRRGQGYYEQYF. The CDR3 DNA sequence: TGTGCCAGCAGACGGGGACAGGGTTATTACGAGCAGTACTTC. The chain joins TRBV6-5 to TRBJ2-7; 9 bases agree with TRBD1. Germline loops: CDR1 MNHEY, CDR2 SVGAGI. The length of the CDR3 is 14 residues. The V and J ends lost 6 bases and 4 bases, in that order; junction bases with no gene match: 7.

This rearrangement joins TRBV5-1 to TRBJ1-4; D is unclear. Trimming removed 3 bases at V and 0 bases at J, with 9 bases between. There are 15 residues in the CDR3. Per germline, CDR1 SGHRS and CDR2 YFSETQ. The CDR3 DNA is TGCGCCAGCAGCTACGAACAGTCAACTAATGAAAAACTGTTTTTT. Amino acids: CASSYEQSTNEKLFF.

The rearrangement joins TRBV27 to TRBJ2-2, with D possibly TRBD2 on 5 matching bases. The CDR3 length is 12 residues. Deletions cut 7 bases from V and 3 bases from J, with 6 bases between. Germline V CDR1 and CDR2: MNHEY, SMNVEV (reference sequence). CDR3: CASNGDTGELFF. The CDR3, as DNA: TGTGCCAGCAACGGGGACACCGGGGAGCTGTTTTTT.

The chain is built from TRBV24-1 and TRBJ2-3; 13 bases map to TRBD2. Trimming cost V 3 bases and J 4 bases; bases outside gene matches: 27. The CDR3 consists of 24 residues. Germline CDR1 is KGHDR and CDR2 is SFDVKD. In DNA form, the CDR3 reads TGTGCCACCAGTGATCCATCCCAAGGCCAGGGACTAGCGGGACTTTGGAGGGCCCCAGATACGCAGTATTTT. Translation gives CATSDPSQGQGLAGLWRAPDTQYF.

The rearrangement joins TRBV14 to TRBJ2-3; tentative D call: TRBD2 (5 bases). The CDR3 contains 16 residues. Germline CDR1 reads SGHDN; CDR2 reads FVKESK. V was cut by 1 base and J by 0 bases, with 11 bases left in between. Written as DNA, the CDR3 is TGTGCCAGCAGCCAAGGGTTAGCGCGGAGCACAGATACGCAGTATTTT. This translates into CASSQGLARSTDTQYF.

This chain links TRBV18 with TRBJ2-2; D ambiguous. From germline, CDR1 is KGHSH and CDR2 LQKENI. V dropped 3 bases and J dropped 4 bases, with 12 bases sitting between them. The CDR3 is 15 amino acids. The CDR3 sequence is CASSPPSYSTGELFF. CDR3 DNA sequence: TGTGCCAGCTCACCGCCGAGCTATAGCACCGGGGAGCTGTTTTTT.

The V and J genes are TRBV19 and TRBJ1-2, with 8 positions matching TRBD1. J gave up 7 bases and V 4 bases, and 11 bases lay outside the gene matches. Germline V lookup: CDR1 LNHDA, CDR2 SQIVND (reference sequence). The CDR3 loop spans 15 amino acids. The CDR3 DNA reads TGTGCCAGTAGTACGCTCCCCCAGACAGGGGCTGGCTACACCTTC. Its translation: CASSTLPQTGAGYTF.

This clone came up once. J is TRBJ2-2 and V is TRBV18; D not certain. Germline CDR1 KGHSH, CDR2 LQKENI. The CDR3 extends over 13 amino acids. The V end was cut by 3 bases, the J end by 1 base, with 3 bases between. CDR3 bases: TGTGCCAGCTCACCCCGGAACACCGGGGAGCTGTTTTTT. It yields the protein CASSPRNTGELFF.

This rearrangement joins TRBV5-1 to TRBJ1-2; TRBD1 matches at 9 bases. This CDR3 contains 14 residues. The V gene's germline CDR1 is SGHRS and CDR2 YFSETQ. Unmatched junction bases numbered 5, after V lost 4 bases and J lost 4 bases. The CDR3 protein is CASSVTGGGYGYTF. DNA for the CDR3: TGCGCCAGCAGCGTCACAGGGGGCGGCTATGGCTACACCTTC.

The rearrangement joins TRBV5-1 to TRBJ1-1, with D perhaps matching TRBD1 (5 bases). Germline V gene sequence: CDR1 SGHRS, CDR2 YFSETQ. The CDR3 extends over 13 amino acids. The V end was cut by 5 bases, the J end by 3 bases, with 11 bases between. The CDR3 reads CASRWGGDTEAFF. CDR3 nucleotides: TGCGCCAGCAGGTGGGGGGGAGACACTGAAGCTTTCTTT.

The CDR3: CASSSTGLGTQYF. CDR3 DNA: TGTGCCAGCAGCTCCACAGGGTTAGGGACCCAGTACTTC. This sequence joins TRBV7-2 and TRBJ2-5; D may be TRBD1 (6 bases). The germline V and J ends were trimmed by 4 bases and 7 bases, with 13 bases remaining between them. In germline, CDR1 is SGHTA, CDR2 FQGNSA. The CDR3 is made up of 13 amino acids.